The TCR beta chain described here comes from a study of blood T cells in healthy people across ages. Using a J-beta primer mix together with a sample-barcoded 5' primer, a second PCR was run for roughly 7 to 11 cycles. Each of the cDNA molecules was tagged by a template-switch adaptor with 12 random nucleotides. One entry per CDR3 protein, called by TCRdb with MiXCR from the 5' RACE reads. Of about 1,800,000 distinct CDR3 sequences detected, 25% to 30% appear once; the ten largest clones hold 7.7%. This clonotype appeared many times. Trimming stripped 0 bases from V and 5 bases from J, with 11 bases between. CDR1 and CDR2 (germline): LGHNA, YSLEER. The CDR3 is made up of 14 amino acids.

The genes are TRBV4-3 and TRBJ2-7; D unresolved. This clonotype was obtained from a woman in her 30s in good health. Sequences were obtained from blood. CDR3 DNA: TGCGCCAGCAGCCAAGATGCAGAGTTCAACGAGCAGTACTTC. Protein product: CASSQDAEFNEQYF.